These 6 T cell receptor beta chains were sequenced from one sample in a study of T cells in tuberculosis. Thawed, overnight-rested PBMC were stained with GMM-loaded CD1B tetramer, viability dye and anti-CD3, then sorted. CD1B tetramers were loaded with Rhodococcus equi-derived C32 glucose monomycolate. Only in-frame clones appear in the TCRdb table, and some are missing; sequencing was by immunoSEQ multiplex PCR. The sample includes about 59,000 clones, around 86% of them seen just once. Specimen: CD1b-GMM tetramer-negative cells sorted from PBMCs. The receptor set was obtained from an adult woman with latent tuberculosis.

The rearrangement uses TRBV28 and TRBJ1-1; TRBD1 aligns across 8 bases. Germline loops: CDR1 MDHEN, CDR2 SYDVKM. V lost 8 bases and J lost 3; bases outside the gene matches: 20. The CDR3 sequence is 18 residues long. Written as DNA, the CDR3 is TGTGCCAGCCCCCCTGGGACAGGCGGACTCCGAAGGGACACTGAAGCTTTCTTT. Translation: CASPPGTGGLRRDTEAFF.

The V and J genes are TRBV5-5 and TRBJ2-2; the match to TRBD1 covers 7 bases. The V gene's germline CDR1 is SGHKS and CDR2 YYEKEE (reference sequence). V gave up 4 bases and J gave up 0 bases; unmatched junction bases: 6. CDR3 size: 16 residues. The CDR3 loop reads CASSPYQGANTGELFF. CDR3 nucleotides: TGTGCCAGCAGCCCATATCAGGGGGCGAACACCGGGGAGCTGTTTTTT.

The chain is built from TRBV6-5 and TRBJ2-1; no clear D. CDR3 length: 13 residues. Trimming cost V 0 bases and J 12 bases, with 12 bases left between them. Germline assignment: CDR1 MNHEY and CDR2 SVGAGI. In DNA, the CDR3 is TGTGCCAGCAGTTACTCGTATCTATTCGGGCAGTTCTTC. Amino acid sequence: CASSYSYLFGQFF.

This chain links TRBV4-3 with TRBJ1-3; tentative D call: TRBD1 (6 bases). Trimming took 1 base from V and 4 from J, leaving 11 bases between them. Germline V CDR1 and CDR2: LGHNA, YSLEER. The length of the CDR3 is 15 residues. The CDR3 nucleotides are TGCGCCAGCAGCCAAGCCGAAGGGGGAGGAAACACCATATATTTT. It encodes CASSQAEGGGNTIYF.

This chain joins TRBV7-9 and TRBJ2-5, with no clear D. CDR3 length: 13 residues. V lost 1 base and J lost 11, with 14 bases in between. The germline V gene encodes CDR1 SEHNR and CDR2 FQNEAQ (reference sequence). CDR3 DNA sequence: TGTGCCAGCAGCTTAGGTATCGCGGCGAGGCAGTACTTC. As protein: CASSLGIAARQYF.

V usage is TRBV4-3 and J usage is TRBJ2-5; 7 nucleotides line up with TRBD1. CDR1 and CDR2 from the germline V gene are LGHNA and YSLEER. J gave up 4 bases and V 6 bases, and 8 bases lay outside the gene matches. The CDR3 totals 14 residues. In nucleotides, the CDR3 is TGCGCCAGCAGTCCCCAACAGGGGTCAGAGACCCAGTACTTC. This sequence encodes CASSPQQGSETQYF.